A single count supports the clone carrying this TCR beta chain. No antigen is known for it. The V gene's germline CDR1 is SQVTM and CDR2 ANQGSEA. The germline V and J ends were trimmed by 4 bases and 4 bases, with 11 bases remaining between them. The CDR3 is 13 amino acids. The table came from immunoSEQ multiplex PCR; TCRdb's copy has only in-frame clones and leaves some out. The profile shows 250,000 to 300,000 clones, approximately 94% of them singletons. The sample comes from a study of T cell responses to AZD1222 COVID-19 vaccine. Study-wide results and caveats: Sampling captured repertoires only after the peak T cell response. With two AZD1222 doses given, Spike-specific TCR breadth and depth both rose. A mostly white British donor set with more females was recruited, and clonal diversity was possibly underestimated.

The sample consisted of peripheral blood, taken 28 days after the second AZD1222 dose. The origin of this receptor is an adult who received the AZD1222 COVID-19 vaccine. The chain couples TRBV29-1 to TRBJ1-5; D may be TRBD1 (6 bases). DNA of the CDR3: TGCAGCGTTGGGGGACACCGTAATCAGCCCCAGCATTTT. This gives the protein CSVGGHRNQPQHF.